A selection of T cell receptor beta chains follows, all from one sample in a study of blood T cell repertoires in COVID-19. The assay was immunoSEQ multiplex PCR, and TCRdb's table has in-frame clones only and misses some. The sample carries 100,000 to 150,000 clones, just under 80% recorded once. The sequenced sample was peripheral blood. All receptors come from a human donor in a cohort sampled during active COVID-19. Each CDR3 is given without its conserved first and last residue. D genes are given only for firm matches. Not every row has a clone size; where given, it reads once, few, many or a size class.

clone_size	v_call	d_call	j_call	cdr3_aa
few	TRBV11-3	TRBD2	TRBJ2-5	ASSSGLAGGGQETQY
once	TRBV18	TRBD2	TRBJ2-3	ASSPVAGTDTQY
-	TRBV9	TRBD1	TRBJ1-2	ASSENRGLGYT
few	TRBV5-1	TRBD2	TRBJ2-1	ASSTSARSDEQF
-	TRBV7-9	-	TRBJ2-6	ASSSWGDYSGANVLT
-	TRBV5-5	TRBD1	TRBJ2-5	ASSSSGRVRTGGGETQY
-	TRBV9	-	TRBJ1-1	ASSVDGLWVGGNTEAF
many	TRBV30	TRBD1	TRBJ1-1	AWSDDRGYTEAF
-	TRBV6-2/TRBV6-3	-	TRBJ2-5	ASTPEGQGGETQY
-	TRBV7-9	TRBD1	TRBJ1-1	ASSLGTGSAAF
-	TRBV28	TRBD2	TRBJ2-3	ASSTRTSGNPDTQY
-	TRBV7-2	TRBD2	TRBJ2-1	ASSRGLVATNEQF